These 2 T cell receptor beta chains came from one sample sequenced in a study of blood T cell repertoires in COVID-19. Assay used: immunoSEQ multiplex PCR; TCRdb lists only in-frame clones, some missing. The sample records about 260,000 clones, roughly 86% being singletons. The sequenced sample was peripheral blood. The receptors derive from a man in his forties who had recovered from COVID-19.

The chain links TRBV7-6 to TRBJ2-5; D is uncertain. The V gene's germline CDR1 is SGHVS and CDR2 FNYEAQ. V lost 5 bases and J lost 4, with 8 bases in between. The CDR3 totals 12 residues. CDR3 protein: CASSPGPETQYF. The CDR3 region has the DNA TGTGCCAGCAGCCCCGGTCCAGAGACCCAGTACTTC.

On this clone itself: The same CDR3 is also encoded by other DNA sequences in this sample. The CDR3 loop reads CASSQTDTQYF. The CDR3 region has the DNA TGTGCCAGCAGCCAAACAGATACGCAGTATTTT. The rearrangement joins TRBV12-3 or TRBV12-4 to TRBJ2-3; D is unclear. The ends were cut back, 6 bases at V and 3 bases at J, with 4 bases in the middle. The length of the CDR3 is 11 residues.